This TCR beta chain comes out of a study of blood T cells in healthy people across ages. Combining a sample-barcoded 5' primer with a J-beta primer mix, a second PCR ran for roughly 6 to 12 cycles. TCRdb analysed the 5' RACE reads with MiXCR anew, one entry per CDR3 protein. The sample shows 600,000 or so distinct CDR3 sequences, under 25% of them seen only once. The CDR3 has 14 amino acids. Germline V gene sequence: CDR1 MNHNS, CDR2 SASEGT. The ends were cut back, 7 bases at V and 6 bases at J, with 15 bases in the middle. The origin of this receptor is a man in his sixties or seventies in good health. Sample: blood. J is TRBJ2-2 and V is TRBV6-1; D is undetermined. CDR3 loop: CASTQLGGAGELFF. Here the CDR3 DNA reads TGTGCCAGCACCCAACTGGGTGGTGCCGGGGAGCTGTTTTTT.